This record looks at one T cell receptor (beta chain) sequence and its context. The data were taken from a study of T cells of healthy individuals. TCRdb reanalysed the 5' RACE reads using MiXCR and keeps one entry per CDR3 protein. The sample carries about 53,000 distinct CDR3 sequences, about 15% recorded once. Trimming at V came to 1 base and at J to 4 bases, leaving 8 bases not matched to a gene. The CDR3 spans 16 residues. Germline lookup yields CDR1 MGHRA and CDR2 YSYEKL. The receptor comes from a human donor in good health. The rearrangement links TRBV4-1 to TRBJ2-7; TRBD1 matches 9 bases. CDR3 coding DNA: TGCGCCAGCAGCCAAGGACCGGGACAGGGTTTTTACGAGCAGTACTTC. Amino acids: CASSQGPGQGFYEQYF.